These 28 T cell receptor beta chains were sequenced from one sample in a study of siplizumab effects on memory and regulatory T cells. Assay: immunoSEQ multiplex PCR; the TCRdb copy retains only in-frame clones and omits some. The sample shows over 90,000 clones, 90% to 95% of them seen only once. Input material: CD4+ T cells sorted from blood. These receptors came from a human donor in good health.

The chain links TRBV5-1 to TRBJ1-3; tentative D call: TRBD1 (5 bases). The V gene lost 5 bases and the J gene lost 0 bases, with 9 bases spanning the gap. Germline CDR1 and CDR2: SGHRS and YFSETQ. This CDR3 region has 14 residues. In DNA, the CDR3 is TGCGCCAGCAGTTCCAGGGACTCTGGAAACACCATATATTTT. Its protein product is CASSSRDSGNTIYF.

DNA for the CDR3: TGTGCCAGCAGTGGGGCCTGGGGCACCATATATTTT. It encodes CASSGAWGTIYF. This chain connects TRBV6-1 to TRBJ1-3; D not resolved. Germline V gene data show CDR1 as MNHNS and CDR2 as SASEGT. Trimming cost V 4 bases and J 9 bases, with 10 bases left between them. The CDR3 consists of 12 residues.

The chain has TRBV5-4 and TRBJ2-2, with D perhaps given as TRBD1 or TRBD2 (5 bases each). This CDR3 comprises 14 residues. The germline V gene encodes CDR1 SGHNT and CDR2 YYREEE (reference sequence). The V gene lost 7 bases and the J gene lost 4 bases, with 14 bases spanning the gap. CDR3 bases: TGTGCCAGCGGGAGACATGGGGGCACCGGGGAGCTGTTTTTT. Protein: CASGRHGGTGELFF.

The V call is TRBV6-5, the J call TRBJ1-5, with D tentatively TRBD1 (5 bases). Trimming shortened V by 6 bases and J by 1 base, and 10 bases separated the two germline ends. The CDR3 has 14 amino acids. The V gene's germline CDR1 is MNHEY and CDR2 SVGAGI. Here the CDR3 reads CASSKGVSNQPQHF. For the CDR3, the DNA is TGTGCCAGCAGCAAAGGGGTGAGCAATCAGCCCCAGCATTTT.

This chain links TRBV18 with TRBJ2-2; either TRBD1 or TRBD2 may supply D (5 bases each). This CDR3 is 14 amino acids long. CDR1 KGHSH and CDR2 LQKENI come from the germline V gene. V was pared by 3 bases and J by 6 bases, with 11 bases between. The CDR3, as DNA: TGTGCCAGCTCACCCGGGACCGTGTCCGGGGAGCTGTTTTTT. Amino acid sequence: CASSPGTVSGELFF.

This sequence joins TRBV25-1 and TRBJ1-5; TRBD1 is a possible D gene (5 bases). Between the trimmed V and J ends, which lost 3 bases and 3 bases, there was a span of 12 bases. Germline assignment: CDR1 MGHDK and CDR2 SYGVNS. The CDR3 spans 15 residues. CDR3 DNA sequence: TGTGCCAGCAGTGATGCAGGGAAAATCAATCAGCCCCAGCATTTT. It translates to CASSDAGKINQPQHF. The full variable domain, completed using reference TRBV25-1 and TRBJ1-5, is EADIYQTPRYLVIGTGKKITLECSQTMGHDKMYWYQQDPGMELHLIHYSYGVNSTEKGDLSSESTVSRIRTEHFPLTLESARPSHTSQYLCASSDAGKINQPQHFGDGTRLSIL.

The rearrangement joins TRBV29-1 to TRBJ2-4; 7 nucleotides line up with TRBD1. This CDR3 is built from 14 residues. Germline V lookup: CDR1 SQVTM, CDR2 ANQGSEA. V shed 5 bases, J shed 8 bases, and the junction held 12 bases outside the gene matches. CDR3 residues: CSVKGGAAGDIQYF. Here the CDR3 DNA reads TGCAGCGTTAAAGGGGGCGCAGCAGGGGACATTCAGTACTTC.

Details on this clone: Other DNA sequences from this sample encode an identical CDR3 as well. The rearrangement links TRBV2 to TRBJ2-3, with D hard to call. The germline V and J ends were trimmed by 5 bases and 4 bases, with 4 bases remaining between them. Germline CDR1 SNHLY, CDR2 FYNNEI. The CDR3 totals 11 residues. The DNA of the CDR3 is TGTGCCAGCAGTTACTCAGATACGCAGTATTTT. This translates into CASSYSDTQYF.

This clone has a single count. The chain couples TRBV28 to TRBJ2-1; 9 nucleotides line up with TRBD1. The J segment lost 4 bases and the V segment lost 8 bases, leaving 12 bases of the junction unmatched. The germline V gene encodes CDR1 MDHEN and CDR2 SYDVKM. This CDR3 has 16 residues. CDR3 amino acids: CASSGTGPLQYNEQFF. The CDR3 nucleotides read TGTGCCAGCTCTGGGACAGGGCCCCTTCAGTACAATGAGCAGTTCTTC.

The chain joins TRBV11-2 to TRBJ2-3, with 7 bases that match TRBD2. CDR3 size: 14 residues. Trimming cost V 9 bases and J 0 bases; bases outside gene matches: 6. Germline CDR1 is SGHAT and CDR2 is FQNNGV. CDR3 bases: TGTGCCAGTCGGCGGGACTATAGCACAGATACGCAGTATTTT. Translation gives CASRRDYSTDTQYF.

The V and J genes are TRBV27 and TRBJ2-4, with D perhaps matching TRBD1 (6 bases). The CDR3 has 16 amino acids. V was cut by 6 bases and J by 5 bases, with 20 bases left in between. Germline CDR1 is MNHEY and CDR2 is SMNVEV (reference sequence). CDR3 region: CASSSTGTLNQNIQYF. The CDR3 DNA is TGTGCCAGCAGCTCCACAGGGACCCTCAACCAAAACATTCAGTACTTC.

With respect to this clone: A much larger clone differs from this one at a single base, so this may be a read error. Distinct nucleotide sequences in the sample also encode this CDR3. CDR3 protein: CASSLGHDTEAFF. The DNA for the CDR3 is TGCGCCAGCAGCTTGGGGCACGACACTGAAGCTTTCTTT. V usage is TRBV5-1 and J usage is TRBJ1-1; D is uncertain. In germline, CDR1 is SGHRS, CDR2 YFSETQ. This CDR3 comprises 13 residues. Trimming took off 0 bases at V and 3 bases at J, with 6 bases between the two ends.

The V and J genes are TRBV23-1 and TRBJ2-3, with a possible D match to TRBD2 (6 bases). TRBV23-1 is known as an ORF, though its function is uncertain. V lost 9 bases and J 2 bases, leaving 21 bases between the germline ends. The CDR3 totals 16 residues. DNA of the CDR3: TGCGCCAGGTGGAGGGGCGTCCATATTTTCACAGATACGCAGTATTTT. It specifies CARWRGVHIFTDTQYF.

The chain employs TRBV10-2 and TRBJ1-5, with D hard to call. This CDR3 contains 14 residues. With 0 bases removed from V and 3 bases from J, the gap between germline ends came to 6 bases. Looked up from germline, CDR1 is WSHSY and CDR2 is SAAADI. CDR3 amino acids: CASSESWVNQPQHF. The CDR3 DNA sequence: TGCGCCAGCAGTGAGTCGTGGGTCAATCAGCCCCAGCATTTT.

This rearrangement joins TRBV5-1 to TRBJ2-7; 9 bases agree with TRBD1. The ends lost 3 bases at V and 6 bases at J; junction bases unmatched: 4. The CDR3 covers 13 residues. Germline CDR1 SGHRS, CDR2 YFSETQ. CDR3 DNA sequence: TGCGCCAGCAGCTCCCGGGACAGGGTCGAGCAGTACTTC. Its translation is CASSSRDRVEQYF.

This chain joins TRBV11-2 and TRBJ2-3; 7 bases fit TRBD2. The CDR3 extends over 16 amino acids. In germline, CDR1 is SGHAT, CDR2 FQNNGV. V dropped 0 bases and J dropped 2; count of bases not matched to a gene: 5. As DNA, the CDR3 is TGTGCCAGCAGCTTAGAACCTAGCGGTTTCACAGATACGCAGTATTTT. This gives the protein CASSLEPSGFTDTQYF.

The chain carries TRBV5-1 and TRBJ1-5, with D perhaps TRBD1 (6 bases). Germline lookup yields CDR1 SGHRS and CDR2 YFSETQ. This CDR3 has 15 residues. V lost 5 bases to trimming and J lost 7 bases, with 19 bases between them. The CDR3 DNA sequence: TGCGCCAGCAGTCCAATAGGGGGGAGTGGGCAGCCCCAGCATTTT. Its protein is CASSPIGGSGQPQHF. Full variable domain (missing parts from reference TRBV5-1 and TRBJ1-5): KAGVTQTPRYLIKTRGQQVTLSCSPISGHRSVSWYQQTPGQGLQFLFEYFSETQRNKGNFPGRFSGRQFSNSRSEMNVSTLELGDSALYLCASSPIGGSGQPQHFGDGTRLSIL.

The chain has TRBV5-1 and TRBJ2-7; 9 positions match TRBD1. Germline lookup yields CDR1 SGHRS and CDR2 YFSETQ. Losses at the gene ends were 0 bases for V and 4 bases for J; bases not matched to a gene: 2. The CDR3 is 14 amino acids. The CDR3 region is CASSLDDRGYEQYF. In DNA, the CDR3 is TGCGCCAGCAGCTTGGACGACAGGGGGTACGAGCAGTACTTC. Filled out from reference TRBV5-1 and TRBJ2-7, the complete variable domain reads KAGVTQTPRYLIKTRGQQVTLSCSPISGHRSVSWYQQTPGQGLQFLFEYFSETQRNKGNFPGRFSGRQFSNSRSEMNVSTLELGDSALYLCASSLDDRGYEQYFGPGTRLTVT.

For the CDR3, the DNA is TGTGCCAGTATGTTAATGGGACAGGGAGAGGACTATGGCTACACCTTC. Its protein product is CASMLMGQGEDYGYTF. The gene calls are TRBV19 and TRBJ1-2, with 9 bases identical to TRBD1. The V gene's germline CDR1 is LNHDA and CDR2 SQIVND (reference sequence). The length of the CDR3 is 16 residues. Trimming cost V 7 bases and J 3 bases; bases outside gene matches: 12.

The J gene is TRBJ1-4, the V gene TRBV18, with D possibly matching TRBD1 (6 bases). The CDR3 is 16 amino acids. CDR1 is KGHSH and CDR2 is LQKENI in the germline V gene. V was pared by 3 bases and J by 5 bases, with 16 bases between. CDR3 bases: TGTGCCAGCTCACCGCACCCCAGGGGCGGAAATGAAAAACTGTTTTTT. Translated: CASSPHPRGGNEKLFF.

This chain joins TRBV30 and TRBJ2-1; 11 positions agree with TRBD2. The germline gives CDR1 GTSNPN, CDR2 SVGIG (reference sequence). V trimming: 3 bases; J trimming: 2 bases; junction bases outside the gene matches: 6. This CDR3 contains 16 residues. The CDR3 DNA reads as TGTGCCTGGAGAGCCCTTAGCGGGAGGGCCTACAATGAGCAGTTCTTC. Its protein product is CAWRALSGRAYNEQFF.

In nucleotides, the CDR3 is TGTGCCTGGAGTTACACAAGGACTAGCGGGAGCTACGAGCAGTACTTC. Protein sequence: CAWSYTRTSGSYEQYF. The chain combines TRBV30 with TRBJ2-7; 13 nucleotides agree with TRBD2. From germline, CDR1 is GTSNPN and CDR2 SVGIG (reference sequence). Germline trimming cut 2 bases from V and 3 bases from J; bases unmatched to any gene: 7. The CDR3 runs 16 residues.

This chain links TRBV4-1 with TRBJ2-3; D tentatively reads TRBD1 or TRBD2 (5 bases each). CDR1 MGHRA and CDR2 YSYEKL come from the germline V gene. This CDR3 region has 13 residues. Trimming pared 4 bases from V and 5 bases from J, leaving 10 bases between. In DNA, the CDR3 is TGCGCCAGCAGCCGGGGTGGGGGAGATACGCAGTATTTT. This sequence encodes CASSRGGGDTQYF.

The gene calls are TRBV14 and TRBJ2-5, with D tentatively TRBD1 (5 bases). Trimming stripped 4 bases from V and 3 bases from J, with 15 bases between. CDR1 and CDR2 (germline): SGHDN, FVKESK. The length of the CDR3 is 15 residues. CDR3 protein: CASSLRASGKETQYF. CDR3 nucleotides: TGTGCCAGCAGCCTCAGGGCGTCAGGGAAAGAGACCCAGTACTTC.

This chain joins TRBV6-1 and TRBJ1-1; possibly TRBD1 for D (6 bases). The CDR3 contains 13 residues. Germline CDR1 reads MNHNS; CDR2 reads SASEGT. The V gene lost 5 bases and the J gene lost 5 bases, with 12 bases spanning the gap. The CDR3, as DNA: TGTGCCAGCAGTACGACTCAGGGGACTGAAGCTTTCTTT. This gives the protein CASSTTQGTEAFF.

This clone has only one observation. The J gene is TRBJ2-5, the V gene TRBV6-1; D is unresolved. This CDR3 comprises 14 residues. Germline V gene lookup returns CDR1 MNHNS and CDR2 SASEGT. With 0 bases removed from V and 4 bases from J, the gap between germline ends came to 9 bases. The CDR3 sequence is CASSEAIERETQYF. The CDR3, as DNA: TGTGCCAGCAGTGAAGCTATCGAGAGAGAGACCCAGTACTTC.

The CDR3 DNA follows: TGCGCCAGCAGTTACGGTCAACCGAACAATGAGCAGTTCTTC. Its protein is CASSYGQPNNEQFF. The chain has TRBV5-1 and TRBJ2-1; D is ambiguous. The CDR3 totals 14 residues. Germline V gene data show CDR1 as SGHRS and CDR2 as YFSETQ. V was clipped by 5 bases and J by 5 bases, with 14 bases between them. The full variable domain, its missing parts supplied by reference TRBV5-1 and TRBJ2-1, is KAGVTQTPRYLIKTRGQQVTLSCSPISGHRSVSWYQQTPGQGLQFLFEYFSETQRNKGNFPGRFSGRQFSNSRSEMNVSTLELGDSALYLCASSYGQPNNEQFFGPGTRLTVL.

The chain is built from TRBV14 and TRBJ2-1, with TRBD2 identical over 8 bases. The CDR3 covers 15 residues. The trim removed 3 bases at V and 6 bases at J, leaving 7 bases unmatched. Germline CDR1 and CDR2: SGHDN and FVKESK. The CDR3 DNA reads as TGTGCCAGCAGCCAGCTAGCGGGTCACCCCAATGAGCAGTTCTTC. It encodes CASSQLAGHPNEQFF. Drawing the rest from reference TRBV14 and TRBJ2-1, the complete variable domain is EAGVTQFPSHSVIEKGQTVTLRCDPISGHDNLYWYRRVMGKEIKFLLHFVKESKQDESGMPNNRFLAERTGGTYSTLKVQPAELEDSGVYFCASSQLAGHPNEQFFGPGTRLTVL.